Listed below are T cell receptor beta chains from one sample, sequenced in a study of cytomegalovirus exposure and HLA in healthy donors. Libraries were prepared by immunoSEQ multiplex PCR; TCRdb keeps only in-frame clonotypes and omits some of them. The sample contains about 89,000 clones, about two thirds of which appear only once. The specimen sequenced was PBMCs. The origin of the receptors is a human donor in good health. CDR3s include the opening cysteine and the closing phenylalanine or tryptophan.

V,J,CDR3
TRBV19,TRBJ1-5,CASSTTGASNQPQHF
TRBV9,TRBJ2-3,CASSDGTVSDTQYF
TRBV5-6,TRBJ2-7,CASSLGPQGGLSYEQYF
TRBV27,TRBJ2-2,CASSLLPGTSGNTGELFF
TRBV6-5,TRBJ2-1,CASGIRSSYNEQFF
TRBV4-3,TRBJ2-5,CASSQELPGTSGGARETQYF
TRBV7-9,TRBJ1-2,CASSFENPNYGYTF
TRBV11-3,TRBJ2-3,CASSPRLGWTDTQYF
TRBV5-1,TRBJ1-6,CASSLEQGGSPLHF
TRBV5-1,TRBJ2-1,CASSLGPSLYNEQFF